In its sample, the clone carrying this T cell receptor (beta chain) was seen a few times. The antigen remains unidentified. The sequence runs out 3 residues before the end of the CDR3; the remainder is reconstructed from the germline J gene. Donors gave about 5 to 8 ml heparinized peripheral whole blood. CDR3 length: 14 amino acids. The ends were cut back, 4 bases at V and 6 bases at J, with 13 bases in the middle. Germline lookup yields CDR1 SGHVS and CDR2 FNYEAQ. Clones were read by immunoSEQ multiplex PCR, and TCRdb kept only the in-frame ones, dropping some. The sample yields about 39,000 clones, without any singletons. The sample belongs to a study of T cell clonality in common variable immunodeficiency. The study, taken as a whole, reports: Common variable immunodeficiency TCR beta sequences reportedly had fewer deletions and N-nucleotide insertions. CVID subjects showed higher TCRbeta clonality than healthy controls. CVID subjects shared fewer TCRbeta clones than healthy controls did.

The TCR originated in a person between 18 and 69 years old in good health. The source material was peripheral blood mononuclear cells. This chain joins TRBV7-6 and TRBJ2-1; TRBD2 is a possible D gene (6 bases). The CDR3 here is CASSSRLVGNEQFF. The CDR3 bases that were read are TGTGCCAGCAGCTCACGACTAGTGGGCAATGAG.